Each of the 17 T cell receptor beta chains below was sequenced from the same sample in a study of T cell responses to AZD1222 COVID-19 vaccine. The assay was immunoSEQ multiplex PCR, and TCRdb's table has in-frame clones only and misses some. The data show about 150,000 clones, roughly nine tenths seen once. Sequences were derived from peripheral blood, sampled on day 0 of AZD1222 vaccination. The receptors derive from an adult in good health.

V gene TRBV19 combines with J gene TRBJ1-5; D is unclear. The CDR3 is made up of 14 amino acids. Deletions cut 3 bases from V and 1 base from J, with 7 bases between. Germline CDR1 is LNHDA and CDR2 is SQIVND (reference sequence). The CDR3 DNA reads as TGTGCCAGTAGTATGTTTGGGAGCAATCAGCCCCAGCATTTT. This encodes CASSMFGSNQPQHF.

The chain uses TRBV4-3 and TRBJ1-1; unclear D gene. The CDR3 extends over 16 amino acids. The ends were cut back, 6 bases at V and 0 bases at J, with 17 bases in the middle. CDR1 LGHNA and CDR2 YSLEER come from the germline V gene. The DNA of the CDR3 is TGCGCCAGCAGGCAGCGAATAGGGTTAATGAACACTGAAGCTTTCTTT. As protein: CASRQRIGLMNTEAFF.

The chain links TRBV20-1 to TRBJ1-2; unclear D gene. The V end lost 1 base, the J end lost 8 bases, and 5 bases lay between the germline ends. Germline values: CDR1 DFQATT, CDR2 SNEGSKA (reference sequence). CDR3 size: 10 residues. The CDR3 DNA sequence: TGCAGTGCTAGAGTGTCCGGCTACACCTTC. It yields the protein CSARVSGYTF.

This chain joins TRBV7-9 and TRBJ1-5, with D possibly matching TRBD1 (5 bases). Germline CDR1 and CDR2: SEHNR and FQNEAQ (reference sequence). This CDR3 comprises 16 residues. V lost 5 bases and J 3 bases, leaving 17 bases between the germline ends. CDR3 loop: CASSPLKGAPNQPQHF. The CDR3 DNA reads TGTGCCAGCAGCCCTTTGAAAGGGGCGCCCAATCAGCCCCAGCATTTT.

The CDR3 DNA reads TGTGCCAGCAGCCGGGGACCGGCAAGATATAATTCACCCCTCCACTTT. Translated: CASSRGPARYNSPLHF. The chain links TRBV7-3 to TRBJ1-6; tentative D call: TRBD1 (5 bases). The CDR3 totals 16 residues. In germline, CDR1 is SGHTA, CDR2 FQGTGA. Trimming pared 5 bases from V and 4 bases from J, leaving 15 bases between. The entire variable domain, with the rest obtained from reference TRBV7-3 and TRBJ1-6, is as follows: GAGVSQTPSNKVTEKGKYVELRCDPISGHTALYWYRQSLGQGPEFLIYFQGTGAADDSGLPNDRFFAVRPEGSVSTLKIQRTERGDSAVYLCASSRGPARYNSPLHFGNGTRLTVT.

Only one count was recorded for this clone. The chain carries TRBV6-5 and TRBJ1-2, with 8 bases matching TRBD1. V lost 5 bases to trimming and J lost 5 bases; unmatched junction nucleotides: 7. Germline-derived CDR1 and CDR2 are MNHEY and SVGAGI. The CDR3 is 14 amino acids. CDR3 nucleotides: TGTGCCAGCAGTCGGGACAGGATTCGGTATGGCTACACCTTC. It encodes CASSRDRIRYGYTF.

The CDR3 loop is CASSSGQKQNTEAFF. The DNA for the CDR3 is TGTGCCAGCAGCTCCGGACAGAAACAGAACACTGAAGCTTTCTTT. V is TRBV5-5 and J is TRBJ1-1, with D maybe TRBD1 (6 bases). The CDR3 is made up of 15 amino acids. V dropped 3 bases and J dropped 1 base, with 13 bases sitting between them. The germline gives CDR1 SGHKS, CDR2 YYEKEE (reference sequence). The full variable domain, rest sourced from reference TRBV5-5 and TRBJ1-1, is DAGVTQSPTHLIKTRGQQVTLRCSPISGHKSVSWYQQVLGQGPQFIFQYYEKEERGRGNFPDRFSARQFPNYSSELNVNALLLGDSALYLCASSSGQKQNTEAFFGQGTRLTVV.

This chain uses TRBV10-1 with TRBJ1-1; D is ambiguous. Trimming left V 3 bases short and J 5 bases short, with 4 bases between. This CDR3 has 11 residues. In germline, CDR1 is WNHNN, CDR2 SYGVQD (reference sequence). CDR3 loop: CASSDGTEAFF. The CDR3 bases are TGCGCCAGCAGTGATGGTACTGAAGCTTTCTTT.

V usage is TRBV4-1 and J usage is TRBJ1-6, with D possibly TRBD1 on 6 matching bases. Trimming cost V 4 bases and J 11 bases, with 15 bases left between them. The CDR3 loop spans 14 amino acids. The germline CDR1 and CDR2 sequences are MGHRA and YSYEKL. The CDR3 nucleotides read TGCGCCAGCAGCCCCACAGGGAAACTGGCACCCCTCCACTTT. This encodes CASSPTGKLAPLHF.

J is TRBJ2-5 and V is TRBV27, with D perhaps matching TRBD2 (6 bases). The CDR3 runs to 14 residues. V was trimmed by 4 bases and J by 4 bases, leaving 13 bases between them. The germline gives CDR1 MNHEY, CDR2 SMNVEV (reference sequence). Written as DNA, the CDR3 is TGTGCCAGCAGTTCCGGCGGGGCCGTAGAGACCCAGTACTTC. It is translated as CASSSGGAVETQYF.

The rearrangement joins TRBV5-4 to TRBJ2-2; D assignment may be TRBD1 or TRBD2 (6 bases each). CDR3 length equals 15 residues. V was trimmed by 7 bases and J by 2 bases, leaving 15 bases between them. The germline V gene encodes CDR1 SGHNT and CDR2 YYREEE (reference sequence). CDR3 amino acids: CASARGGRNTGELFF. The CDR3 region has the DNA TGTGCCAGCGCCCGAGGGGGGCGAAACACCGGGGAGCTGTTTTTT.

The CDR3 loop is CASSPPERNEQYF. The CDR3 bases are TGTGCCAGCTCACCACCGGAGCGCAACGAGCAGTACTTC. The rearrangement uses TRBV18 and TRBJ2-7, with D uncertain. Per germline, CDR1 KGHSH and CDR2 LQKENI. The CDR3 is made up of 13 amino acids. Deletions cut 0 bases from V and 5 bases from J, with 8 bases between.

The V call is TRBV5-3, the J call TRBJ1-5, with D possibly matching TRBD1 (5 bases). TRBV5-3 is an ORF; its function is uncertain. The V end lost 10 bases, the J end lost 0 bases, and 17 bases lay between the germline ends. CDR3 length equals 15 residues. CDR3 sequence reads: CAAPFRGYSNQPQHF. For the CDR3, the DNA is TGTGCCGCCCCTTTCCGGGGGTATAGCAATCAGCCCCAGCATTTT.

V is TRBV6-5 and J is TRBJ2-5; 9 nucleotides agree with TRBD2. In germline, CDR1 is MNHEY, CDR2 SVGAGI. CDR3 size: 13 residues. The V gene end was trimmed by 6 bases and the J gene end by 5 bases; junction bases not matched to a gene: 4. The CDR3: CASRDGLAETQYF. The CDR3 nucleotides read TGTGCCAGCAGGGACGGACTAGCGGAGACCCAGTACTTC.

V is TRBV5-1 and J is TRBJ1-5; D remains unclear. Germline V gene sequence: CDR1 SGHRS, CDR2 YFSETQ. The V end lost 4 bases, the J end lost 7 bases, and 15 bases lay between the germline ends. CDR3 size: 14 residues. The CDR3 DNA follows: TGCGCCAGCAGCCGGGGAGATACGGGGCAGCCCCAGCATTTT. It yields the protein CASSRGDTGQPQHF.

The rearrangement joins TRBV7-3 to TRBJ1-1; TRBD1 is a possible D gene (6 bases). V lost 5 bases, J lost 4 bases, and 20 bases lay in between. CDR3 size: 16 residues. Germline values: CDR1 SGHTA, CDR2 FQGTGA. The CDR3 DNA follows: TGTGCCAGCAGCCTCACGGGGGGCGTTTCGATCACTGAAGCTTTCTTT. Protein product: CASSLTGGVSITEAFF.

The rearrangement links TRBV29-1 to TRBJ2-7; a possible D gene is TRBD1 (5 bases). The CDR3 length is 13 residues. CDR1 is SQVTM, CDR2 ANQGSEA, per germline. Deletions cut 2 bases from V and 0 bases from J, with 8 bases between. The CDR3 DNA reads TGCAGCGTTGAAACAGGAACCTCCTACGAGCAGTACTTC. It is translated as CSVETGTSYEQYF.